The 14 T cell receptor beta chains given below trace back to one sample, sequenced in a study of control samples from healthy donors and cancer patients. Measured with immunoSEQ multiplex PCR; TCRdb has only the in-frame clones, and not every one. Seen here are about 120,000 clones, over 85% observed once, and the top ten hold more than 2%. The sequencing sample was made of blood. The receptors derive from a man aged 30 to 45 in good health.

The table lists this clone with a count of one. This rearrangement joins TRBV5-4 to TRBJ2-1; 7 nucleotides match TRBD2. The germline V gene encodes CDR1 SGHNT and CDR2 YYREEE (reference sequence). J lost 4 bases, V lost 4 bases, and 11 bases had no gene match. CDR3 length: 16 residues. The CDR3 DNA reads TGTGCCAGCAGCGGTATTGACGGGGGGACTTACAATGAGCAGTTCTTC. Encoded protein: CASSGIDGGTYNEQFF.

This rearrangement joins TRBV4-1 to TRBJ2-7; 8 nucleotides match TRBD1. V lost 1 base to trimming and J lost 2 bases; unmatched junction nucleotides: 1. Germline CDR1 is MGHRA and CDR2 is YSYEKL. The CDR3 loop spans 14 amino acids. The CDR3 spells CASSQGTGPYEQYF. The CDR3, as DNA: TGCGCCAGCAGCCAAGGGACAGGGCCCTACGAGCAGTACTTC.

The chain combines TRBV19 with TRBJ1-2; unclear D gene. Germline CDR1 and CDR2: LNHDA and SQIVND (reference sequence). The CDR3 sequence is 16 residues long. V was clipped by 4 bases and J by 0 bases, with 15 bases between them. The DNA of the CDR3 is TGTGCCAGTAGTACTGAATCCCGCAGTACTAACTATGGCTACACCTTC. Encoded protein: CASSTESRSTNYGYTF.

The genes are TRBV5-4 and TRBJ1-1, with 10 positions matching TRBD1. Germline assignment: CDR1 SGHNT and CDR2 YYREEE (reference sequence). J was trimmed by 1 base and V by 4 bases; bases with no gene match: 4. The CDR3 spans 15 residues. This chain's CDR3 is CASSPWTGGNTEAFF. As DNA, the CDR3 is TGTGCCAGCAGCCCCTGGACAGGGGGGAACACTGAAGCTTTCTTT.

The genes are TRBV28 and TRBJ2-7; 8 nucleotides match TRBD1. The CDR3 is 14 residues long. Germline CDR1 and CDR2: MDHEN and SYDVKM. J was trimmed by 5 bases and V by 9 bases; bases with no gene match: 12. The CDR3 DNA reads as TGTGCCAGTAGACCTGGACAGGGAGAGGACGAGCAGTACTTC. It translates to CASRPGQGEDEQYF. Combining the CDR3 with reference TRBV28 and TRBJ2-7 gives the whole variable domain DVKVTQSSRYLVKRTGEKVFLECVQDMDHENMFWYRQDPGLGLRLIYFSYDVKMKEKGDIPEGYSVSREKKERFSLILESASTNQTSMYLCASRPGQGEDEQYFGPGTRLTVT.

V gene TRBV9 combines with J gene TRBJ1-3; D might be TRBD1 (6 bases). Germline V gene data show CDR1 as SGDLS and CDR2 as YYNGEE. V was trimmed by 0 bases and J by 0 bases, leaving 10 bases between them. The CDR3 runs to 16 residues. The CDR3 loop reads CASSVGGGPSGNTIYF. CDR3 nucleotide sequence: TGTGCCAGCAGCGTAGGGGGGGGCCCCTCTGGAAACACCATATATTTT.

The chain employs TRBV10-3 and TRBJ1-2; D gene ambiguous. Germline lookup yields CDR1 ENHRY and CDR2 SYGVKD. The CDR3 length is 13 residues. V shed 0 bases and J shed 2 bases, with 4 bases lying between them. The CDR3 here is CAISESGNYGYTF. The CDR3 DNA is TGTGCCATCAGTGAGTCAGGGAACTATGGCTACACCTTC.

The gene calls are TRBV5-1 and TRBJ2-5, with D possibly being TRBD1 (6 bases). The CDR3 is made up of 14 amino acids. The V end was cut by 3 bases, the J end by 5 bases, with 14 bases between. Germline V gene lookup returns CDR1 SGHRS and CDR2 YFSETQ. In DNA form, the CDR3 reads TGCGCCAGCAGCTCAGGGGCAGGGGTGGAGACCCAGTACTTC. Translating it yields CASSSGAGVETQYF.

The chain is built from TRBV27 and TRBJ2-3; TRBD2 might be the D (6 bases). The germline V gene encodes CDR1 MNHEY and CDR2 SMNVEV (reference sequence). V lost 3 bases, J lost 0 bases, and 13 bases lay in between. The CDR3 spans 16 residues. The CDR3 DNA reads TGTGCCAGCAGTTTGGTCGGGGGATGGAGCACAGATACGCAGTATTTT. As protein: CASSLVGGWSTDTQYF.

About this clone itself: One end of the junction is discordant with germline, which a read error may explain. V and J are TRBV12-5 and TRBJ1-2; 9 positions agree with TRBD1. The germline CDR1 and CDR2 sequences are LGHNT and FRNRAP. The CDR3 runs to 11 residues. The CDR3 loop is CVGQGNYGYTF. CDR3 sequence (DNA): TGCGTCGGACAGGGGAACTATGGCTACACCTTC.

The rearrangement joins TRBV24-1 to TRBJ1-1; the D gene is possibly TRBD1 (6 bases). Germline V lookup: CDR1 KGHDR, CDR2 SFDVKD. The V and J ends lost 4 bases and 9 bases respectively, with 20 bases between them. The CDR3 is 15 amino acids. CDR3 in DNA: TGTGCCACCAGTGACGACAGGTCTGGAGACGTGAAAGCTTTCTTT. It encodes CATSDDRSGDVKAFF.

J is TRBJ2-1 and V is TRBV5-4; D perhaps matches TRBD2 (5 bases). CDR1 and CDR2 from the germline V gene are SGHNT and YYREEE (reference sequence). V dropped 9 bases and J dropped 8 bases, with 18 bases sitting between them. The CDR3 runs to 13 residues. The CDR3 DNA is TGTGCCACCGGGAAACAGCTCAACGATGAGCAGTTCTTC. Its translation: CATGKQLNDEQFF.

This chain uses TRBV13 with TRBJ2-7; D not resolved. This CDR3 comprises 16 residues. Trimming removed 5 bases from V and 5 bases from J, with 22 bases in between. Germline CDR1 and CDR2: PRHDT and FYEKMQ (reference sequence). CDR3 region: CASSPDLGNNLNEQYF. The CDR3 DNA reads TGTGCCAGCAGCCCCGATCTAGGGAACAATCTGAACGAGCAGTACTTC.

This clone was seen just once. CDR3 bases: TGTGCCAGCAGCAGGCGGGGGGAGGAGACCCAGTACTTC. Translated: CASSRRGEETQYF. This chain connects TRBV9 to TRBJ2-5, with 8 bases matching TRBD2. CDR3 size: 13 residues. Germline trimming cut 4 bases from V and 5 bases from J; bases unmatched to any gene: 4. CDR1 is SGDLS, CDR2 YYNGEE, per germline.